One T cell receptor (beta chain) is described in this entry. Per the original data handling: Reference gene primers were amplified, and this amplification served to estimate nucleated cell counts. Data came from immunoSEQ multiplex PCR; TCRdb stores just in-frame clones and leaves some out. Clonal size and the V and J genes are those of that table, whereas D and trimming came from the DNA. This repertoire shows approximately 240,000 clones, about 90% found once; its top ten account for roughly 3.3%. These data belong to a study of blood T cell repertoires in COVID-19. Across the whole study: There were acute and convalescent COVID-19 samples, and they came from the United States, Italy and Spain.

Germline CDR1 and CDR2: KGHSH and LQKENI. Trimming took 2 bases from V and 7 from J; bases not matched to a gene: 11. The CDR3 runs 16 residues. Those enrolled, adults aged about 18 to 89 years, came from 20 to 25 US areas. The specimen was PBMCs or T cells enriched from blood (not recorded which). The TCR comes from a woman between 50 and 59 years old in a cohort exposed to, infected with or recovered from COVID-19 (not recorded which). The chain uses TRBV18 and TRBJ2-5; 9 nucleotides align to TRBD1. The CDR3 loop reads CASSPAGQGIQGTQYF. In DNA form, the CDR3 reads TGTGCCAGCTCACCAGCGGGACAGGGCATTCAGGGGACCCAGTACTTC.